This T cell receptor (beta chain) was captured in a study of T-cell reconstitution after alpha-beta-depleted transplantation in children. Looked up from germline, CDR1 is SQVTM and CDR2 is ANQGSEA. Trimming took 0 bases from V and 6 from J, leaving 5 bases between them. The CDR3 contains 11 residues. It was with unique molecular identifiers that the TCRbeta library was prepared. TCRdb re-derived calls from the PCR reads in MiXCR, one entry per CDR3 protein. The sample contains about 540,000 distinct CDR3 sequences, around 20% of which appear only once. The chain is built from TRBV29-1 and TRBJ2-5; D is undetermined. Source: PBMCs from the stem cell graft donor, taken from the stem cell graft. The sequence was collected from a human donor who donated a stem cell graft to a child with acute lymphoblastic leukemia. CDR3 nucleotide sequence: TGCAGCGTTGAAGAAAGGCAGACCCAGTACTTC. Its protein product is CSVEERQTQYF.